The present T cell receptor (beta chain) was sequenced within a study of cytomegalovirus exposure and HLA in healthy donors. PCR was performed using 60 Vbeta and 13 Jbeta primers. Clones were sequenced by immunoSEQ multiplex PCR, and TCRdb holds only the in-frame ones, with some missing. This sample's table has 100,000 to 150,000 clones. In regard to this clone: The DNA is omitted, as the CDR3 cannot be located on it reliably, and the CDR3 follows TCRdb's listing.

This sequence originates from a man aged 18-30 years in good health and CMV-seronegative. Sequenced sample: PBMCs.

The chain's CDR3 is CASSKHLRVGRGSYNEQFF. V is TRBV21-1 and J is TRBJ2-1; the table's D gene call, TRBD2, was not cross checked with the DNA. TRBV21-1 is labeled a pseudogene. Including both end residues, the CDR3 is 19 amino acids long.